The TCR beta chain described here comes from a study of OX40 agonist ivuxolimab in advanced cancers. Study-level information: Patients were infused with ivuxolimab every 2 weeks at 0.01 to 10 mg/kg. One hepatocellular carcinoma and a couple of cutaneous melanoma patients partially responded.

Regarding the study as a whole: Relative to CD4+ cells, CD8+ T cells on average had more expanded clones.

Assay: immunoSEQ multiplex PCR; the TCRdb copy retains only in-frame clones and omits some. In the table there are about 66,000 clones, about 89% of which are singletons. Germline CDR1 MNHNY, CDR2 SVGAGI (reference sequence). The CDR3 covers 16 residues. Germline trimming cut 7 bases from V and 3 bases from J; bases unmatched to any gene: 9. Worth noting for this clone: The antigen remains unidentified.

The sequences come from CD4+ or CD8+ T cells sorted from blood, collected in a trial of the OX40 agonist ivuxolimab. The sequence was collected from an adult with an advanced solid tumor such as melanoma, head and neck, liver or kidney cancer. The chain carries TRBV6-6 and TRBJ2-1; 10 positions match TRBD1. In DNA, the CDR3 is TGTGCCAGCACCCCAAAGGGACAGGGGTTCTACAATGAGCAGTTCTTC. This gives the protein CASTPKGQGFYNEQFF.